Shown below are 9 T cell receptor beta chains from a single sample sequenced in a study of regulatory T cells in long-lasting Graves disease. Time point here: newly diagnosed GD, antithyroid drugs for less than 3 months. Generation of the TCR library employed RNA extracted from PBMCs. Through Arm-PCR of CDR3 regions and iRepertoire HTBI primers, TCR beta libraries were built. Using its own MiXCR run on the multiplex PCR reads, TCRdb lists one record per CDR3 protein. Here the sample spans hundreds of thousands of distinct CDR3 sequences, about 16% being singletons. The same sample was also studied in work on T cells in Graves' hyperthyroidism and ophthalmopathy.

This material consisted of peripheral blood mononuclear cells (PBMCs), taken at new diagnosis, from a patient treated with antithyroid drugs. The receptors derive from a man aged 18 to 30 with Graves disease.

This clonotype was seen repeatedly, ten times or more. The chain is built from TRBV10-1 and TRBJ2-3, with D perhaps TRBD1 (6 bases). The CDR3 length is 15 residues. V was cut by 4 bases and J by 2 bases, with 13 bases left in between. Germline CDR1 WNHNN, CDR2 SYGVQD (reference sequence). CDR3 DNA sequence: TGCGCCAGCAGTGGGTGGGACATCTACACAGATACGCAGTATTTT. Amino acid sequence: CASSGWDIYTDTQYF.

This clonotype was observed many times. This rearrangement joins TRBV11-2 to TRBJ2-1, with 8 bases that match TRBD2. The CDR3 loop spans 17 amino acids. CDR1 is SGHAT, CDR2 FQNNGV, per germline. J gave up 6 bases and V 1 base, and 11 bases lay outside the gene matches. CDR3 protein: CASSLVAGPNYGNEQFF. CDR3 sequence (DNA): TGTGCCAGCAGCTTAGTAGCGGGACCCAATTATGGCAATGAGCAGTTCTTC.

In its sample, this clonotype was seen a few times. The genes are TRBV9 and TRBJ2-1; D unclear. The CDR3 runs 12 residues. CDR1 and CDR2 (germline): SGDLS, YYNGEE. V lost 3 bases, J lost 10 bases, and 11 bases lay in between. The CDR3 coding sequence is TGTGCCAGCAGCGGGGTCTCTCGAGAGCAGTTCTTC. Its protein is CASSGVSREQFF.

This chain joins TRBV5-1 and TRBJ2-7; 9 bases match TRBD1. The CDR3 extends over 15 amino acids. J gave up 5 bases and V 3 bases, and 9 bases lay outside the gene matches. Germline-derived CDR1 and CDR2 are SGHRS and YFSETQ. The CDR3 is CASSSPGTGKDEQYF. CDR3 nucleotide sequence: TGCGCCAGCAGCTCGCCCGGGACAGGGAAAGACGAGCAGTACTTC.

This clonotype has at least ten counts. J is TRBJ1-1 and V is TRBV7-9, with D uncertain. Per germline, CDR1 SEHNR and CDR2 FQNEAQ (reference sequence). V dropped 5 bases and J dropped 1 base, with 14 bases sitting between them. This CDR3 has 15 residues. The CDR3 region is CASSPVRESNTEAFF. CDR3 nucleotide sequence: TGTGCCAGCAGCCCAGTACGGGAATCGAACACTGAAGCTTTCTTT.

This clonotype was picked up many times. This chain connects TRBV25-1 to TRBJ2-1; D call uncertain. Germline CDR1 reads MGHDK; CDR2 reads SYGVNS. Trimming took off 1 base at V and 5 bases at J, with 15 bases between the two ends. The CDR3 contains 16 residues. In nucleotides, the CDR3 is TGTGCCAGCAGTGAATTGTCAGGACGTGAGCACAATGAGCAGTTCTTC. Protein product: CASSELSGREHNEQFF.

The chain couples TRBV7-2 to TRBJ2-7, with D hard to call. The CDR3 spans 15 residues. CDR1 SGHTA and CDR2 FQGNSA come from the germline V gene. V was shortened by 4 bases and J by 2 bases, with 15 bases between the two germline ends. The CDR3 sequence is CASSSGGHKTYEQYF. DNA of the CDR3: TGTGCCAGCAGCTCCGGCGGTCACAAAACCTACGAGCAGTACTTC.

This clonotype appeared a few times. This chain connects TRBV7-2 to TRBJ1-5, with D unclear. Trimming pared 5 bases from V and 2 bases from J, leaving 10 bases between. The CDR3 length is 14 residues. The germline V gene has CDR1 SGHTA and CDR2 FQGNSA. The DNA for the CDR3 is TGTGCCAGCAGCGAGAGGATTGGCAATCAGCCCCAGCATTTT. Protein sequence: CASSERIGNQPQHF.

This clonotype was counted ten times or more. This rearrangement joins TRBV28 to TRBJ2-3, with TRBD1 matching over 7 bases. The CDR3 is 15 residues long. Trimming removed 2 bases from V and 2 bases from J; junction bases left unmatched: 4. Germline CDR1 is MDHEN and CDR2 is SYDVKM. CDR3 region: CASSLQGVYTDTQYF. In nucleotides, the CDR3 is TGTGCCAGCAGTTTACAGGGGGTATACACAGATACGCAGTATTTT. Using reference TRBV28 and TRBJ2-3 for the parts outside the CDR3, the full variable domain is DVKVTQSSRYLVKRTGEKVFLECVQDMDHENMFWYRQDPGLGLRLIYFSYDVKMKEKGDIPEGYSVSREKKERFSLILESASTNQTSMYLCASSLQGVYTDTQYFGPGTRLTVL.